These 21 T cell receptor beta chains were sequenced from one sample in a study of CD8+ T cells in alopecia areata. TCR sequencing used cDNA made by reverse transcription of extracted RNA. Using immunoSEQ multiplex PCR, the repertoire was profiled, and TCRdb retains in-frame clones only, with some absent. The table has approximately 150,000 clones, approximately 65% seen once. Material: CD8+ T cells sorted from blood. The receptor source for this set is a human donor in good health.

The chain combines TRBV4-1 with TRBJ1-2; maybe TRBD1 (5 bases). Germline V CDR1 and CDR2: MGHRA, YSYEKL. V was pared by 6 bases and J by 1 base, with 15 bases between. The CDR3 covers 15 residues. This CDR3 is CASSKGTMGNYGYTF. CDR3 DNA: TGCGCCAGCAGTAAGGGGACTATGGGTAACTATGGCTACACCTTC.

This chain uses TRBV25-1 with TRBJ2-7; 7 nucleotides match TRBD2. V trimming: 1 base; J trimming: 7 bases; junction bases outside the gene matches: 7. Germline V CDR1 and CDR2: MGHDK, SYGVNS. CDR3 length: 14 amino acids. The chain's CDR3 is CASSELGGPPEQYF. As DNA, the CDR3 is TGTGCCAGCAGTGAATTGGGAGGGCCCCCGGAGCAGTACTTC.

This clone showed up just a few times. The chain combines TRBV29-1 with TRBJ2-7; D may match TRBD1 or TRBD2 (5 bases each). CDR3 length equals 13 residues. Germline V gene data show CDR1 as SQVTM and CDR2 as ANQGSEA. The V gene lost 6 bases and the J gene lost 0 bases, with 12 bases spanning the gap. The CDR3 DNA is TGCAGCGTACGGGACCTTAGCTCCTACGAGCAGTACTTC. Translated: CSVRDLSSYEQYF.

The chain links TRBV25-1 to TRBJ1-1; D is unresolved. The CDR3 sequence is 12 residues long. Trimming pared 8 bases from V and 6 bases from J, leaving 13 bases between. Per germline, CDR1 MGHDK and CDR2 SYGVNS. This CDR3 reads CASRKVWAEAFF. The CDR3, as DNA: TGTGCCAGCCGAAAGGTGTGGGCTGAAGCTTTCTTT.

V is TRBV2 and J is TRBJ2-7; 7 bases are shared with TRBD1. Germline V gene sequence: CDR1 SNHLY, CDR2 FYNNEI. The V and J ends lost 3 bases and 6 bases, in that order; junction bases with no gene match: 8. The CDR3 is 14 amino acids. This CDR3 is CASSEFRTGSEQYF. CDR3 coding DNA: TGTGCCAGCAGTGAGTTTCGGACAGGCAGCGAGCAGTACTTC.

The rearrangement links TRBV29-1 to TRBJ1-1, with D uncertain. Germline lookup yields CDR1 SQVTM and CDR2 ANQGSEA. CDR3 length: 11 residues. V was cut by 1 base and J by 8 bases, with 8 bases left in between. CDR3 sequence (DNA): TGCAGCGTTGAAGGACGGAAAGAAGCTTTCTTT. Encoded protein: CSVEGRKEAFF.

In its sample, this clone was seen once. The chain couples TRBV9 to TRBJ2-7, with D unresolved. Trimming stripped 2 bases from V and 4 bases from J, with 13 bases between. The CDR3 is made up of 14 amino acids. Germline values: CDR1 SGDLS, CDR2 YYNGEE. The CDR3 DNA follows: TGTGCCAGCAGCGTCAGTCTGGATTCGTACGAGCAGTACTTC. Amino acids: CASSVSLDSYEQYF.

V is TRBV7-9 and J is TRBJ1-5, with TRBD1 as a possible D gene (5 bases). The V gene's germline CDR1 is SEHNR and CDR2 FQNEAQ (reference sequence). The V end was cut by 4 bases, the J end by 5 bases, with 15 bases between. The CDR3 loop spans 15 amino acids. CDR3 residues: CASSSAGLGDQPQHF. The CDR3 DNA reads TGTGCCAGCAGCTCGGCAGGGTTGGGGGATCAGCCCCAGCATTTT.

The V gene is TRBV27, the J gene TRBJ2-7, with a tentative D call TRBD1 (6 bases). The germline CDR1 and CDR2 sequences are MNHEY and SMNVEV (reference sequence). With 10 bases removed from V and 2 bases from J, the gap between germline ends came to 15 bases. The CDR3 totals 13 residues. CDR3 residues: CATMGDTAYEQYF. CDR3 nucleotide sequence: TGTGCCACCATGGGGGACACTGCCTACGAGCAGTACTTC.

This chain links TRBV4-1 with TRBJ2-5; possible D gene TRBD1, 6 bases. V was pared by 4 bases and J by 7 bases, with 22 bases between. The CDR3 consists of 16 residues. Germline V gives CDR1 MGHRA, CDR2 YSYEKL. This chain's CDR3 is CASSPQGMDPIGTQYF. CDR3 coding DNA: TGCGCCAGCAGCCCACAGGGAATGGACCCCATCGGGACCCAGTACTTC.

This rearrangement joins TRBV29-1 to TRBJ1-1; D is ambiguous. The germline V gene has CDR1 SQVTM and CDR2 ANQGSEA. CDR3 length: 10 residues. The V end lost 7 bases, the J end lost 8 bases, and 11 bases lay between the germline ends. The chain's CDR3 is CSAKIREAFF. CDR3 bases: TGCAGCGCAAAAATACGGGAAGCTTTCTTT.

This chain joins TRBV29-1 and TRBJ2-7; the match to TRBD1 covers 7 bases. From germline, CDR1 is SQVTM and CDR2 ANQGSEA. This CDR3 is 14 amino acids long. V dropped 2 bases and J dropped 0; count of bases not matched to a gene: 4. The CDR3 DNA sequence: TGCAGCGTTGAACTGGGGACAGACTCCTACGAGCAGTACTTC. This translates into CSVELGTDSYEQYF.

V is TRBV11-2 and J is TRBJ2-7; TRBD2 matches at 7 bases. The CDR3 has 16 amino acids. J was trimmed by 2 bases and V by 4 bases; bases with no gene match: 11. Germline V gene sequence: CDR1 SGHAT, CDR2 FQNNGV. The chain's CDR3 is CASSSPPLAAAYEQYF. CDR3 bases: TGTGCCAGCAGCTCCCCCCCGCTAGCGGCTGCCTACGAGCAGTACTTC.

This clone was found once. The rearrangement uses TRBV30 and TRBJ2-4; D call uncertain. The CDR3 loop spans 14 amino acids. The germline gives CDR1 GTSNPN, CDR2 SVGIG (reference sequence). Trimming cost V 2 bases and J 11 bases, with 19 bases left between them. The CDR3 is CAWSSPGPKEVQYF. The CDR3 DNA follows: TGTGCCTGGAGTTCCCCGGGCCCAAAAGAAGTTCAGTACTTC. The full variable domain, with the rest looked up from reference TRBV30 and TRBJ2-4, is SQTIHQWPATLVQPVGSPLSLECTVEGTSNPNLYWYRQAAGRGLQLLFYSVGIGQISSEVPQNLSASRPQDRQFILSSKKLLLSDSGFYLCAWSSPGPKEVQYFGAGTRLSVL.

Notes on this clone: Other DNA variants within this sample encode the same CDR3. V usage is TRBV5-1 and J usage is TRBJ2-7, with a possible D match to TRBD1 (6 bases). This CDR3 is 13 amino acids long. With 5 bases removed from V and 1 base from J, the gap between germline ends came to 10 bases. Per the germline V gene, CDR1 is SGHRS and CDR2 is YFSETQ. The CDR3 reads CASSSTGSYEQYF. The CDR3 DNA is TGCGCCAGCAGTTCAACAGGGTCCTACGAGCAGTACTTC.

V is TRBV5-1 and J is TRBJ2-1; perhaps TRBD2 as D (5 bases). The CDR3 is 14 residues long. Germline CDR1 is SGHRS and CDR2 is YFSETQ. Trimming cost V 6 bases and J 2 bases, with 12 bases left between them. CDR3 protein: CASKTGFTYNEQFF. CDR3 sequence (DNA): TGCGCCAGCAAGACGGGGTTTACCTACAATGAGCAGTTCTTC.

The gene calls are TRBV29-1 and TRBJ2-2; 9 bases map to TRBD1. CDR3 length: 18 amino acids. The V segment lost 3 bases and the J segment 1 base; nucleotides outside the gene matches: 12. The germline CDR1 and CDR2 sequences are SQVTM and ANQGSEA. In DNA, the CDR3 is TGCAGCGTTGAGGGGAGGGCCCCGGGACAGGGGAACACCGGGGAGCTGTTTTTT. This encodes CSVEGRAPGQGNTGELFF.

The chain is built from TRBV25-1 and TRBJ1-1; D is uncertain. CDR3 length equals 11 residues. Trimming took off 8 bases at V and 11 bases at J, with 15 bases between the two ends. Per the germline V gene, CDR1 is MGHDK and CDR2 is SYGVNS. The CDR3 protein is CASRSGLGAFF. In DNA form, the CDR3 reads TGTGCCAGCCGTTCCGGGCTCGGGGCTTTCTTT.

V is TRBV27 and J is TRBJ2-4; TRBD2 matches 10 bases. This CDR3 has 19 amino acids. Germline loops: CDR1 MNHEY, CDR2 SMNVEV (reference sequence). V lost 8 bases, J lost 2 bases, and 18 bases stayed unmatched. The CDR3 DNA reads as TGTGCCAGCTCCCAAGTCGGGCTAGCGGGAGTAGGTTCCAAAAACATTCAGTACTTC. This encodes CASSQVGLAGVGSKNIQYF.

Regarding this clone: One junction end disagrees with the germline gene, perhaps due to a read error. V is TRBV9 and J is TRBJ2-6, with 7 bases fitting TRBD1. Germline CDR1 and CDR2: SGDLS and YYNGEE. CDR3 size: 9 residues. The CDR3 protein is CASSRDRGF. The CDR3 region has the DNA TGTGCCAGCAGCCGGGACAGAGGTTTC.

This rearrangement joins TRBV4-1 to TRBJ1-5; no clear D gene. From germline, CDR1 is MGHRA and CDR2 YSYEKL. Trimming took 3 bases from V and 7 from J, leaving 16 bases between them. The CDR3 length is 15 residues. DNA for the CDR3: TGCGCCAGCAGCCATCACGGACCAATTCCACAGCCCCAGCATTTT. This encodes CASSHHGPIPQPQHF.